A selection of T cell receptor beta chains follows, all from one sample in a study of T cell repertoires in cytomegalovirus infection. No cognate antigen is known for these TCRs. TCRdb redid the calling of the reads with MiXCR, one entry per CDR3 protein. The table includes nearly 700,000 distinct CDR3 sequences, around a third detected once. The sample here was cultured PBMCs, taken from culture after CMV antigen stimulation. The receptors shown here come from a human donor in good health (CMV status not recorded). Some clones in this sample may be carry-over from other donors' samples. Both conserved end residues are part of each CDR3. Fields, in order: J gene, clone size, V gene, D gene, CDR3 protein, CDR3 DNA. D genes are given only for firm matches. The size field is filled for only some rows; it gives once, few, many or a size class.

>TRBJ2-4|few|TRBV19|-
CASSGRSLAKNIQYF
TGTGCCAGTAGTGGCCGGAGTCTAGCCAAAAACATTCAGTACTTC
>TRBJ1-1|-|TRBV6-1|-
CASGPVERREAFF
TGTGCCAGCGGTCCAGTGGAACGTCGAGAAGCTTTCTTT
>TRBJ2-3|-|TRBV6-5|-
CASSYSVRGRADTQYF
TGTGCCAGCAGTTACTCAGTCCGAGGTCGCGCAGATACGCAGTATTTT
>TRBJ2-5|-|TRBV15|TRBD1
CATSPEGAQETQYF
TGTGCCACCAGTCCCGAGGGGGCCCAAGAGACCCAGTACTTC
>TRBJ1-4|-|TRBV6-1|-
CASSDQAGTEKLFF
TGTGCCAGCAGTGATCAGGCAGGAACTGAAAAACTGTTTTTT
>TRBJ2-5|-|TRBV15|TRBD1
CATSRPDREETQYF
TGTGCCACCAGCAGACCCGACAGGGAAGAGACCCAGTACTTC
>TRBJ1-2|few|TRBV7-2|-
CASSLTGPDGYTF
TGTGCCAGCAGCTTAACGGGACCGGATGGCTACACCTTC
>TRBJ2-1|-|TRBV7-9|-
CASSFQGNYNEQFF
TGTGCCAGCAGCTTTCAGGGGAATTACAATGAGCAGTTCTTC
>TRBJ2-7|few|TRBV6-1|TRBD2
CASLLGPGRGGSEQYF
TGTGCCAGCTTGTTAGGTCCGGGCCGGGGGGGCTCCGAGCAGTACTTC
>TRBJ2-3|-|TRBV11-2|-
CASSLWRSDTQYF
TGTGCCAGCAGCTTATGGCGATCAGATACGCAGTATTTT